Following are 20 T cell receptor beta chains from one sample sequenced in a study of cytomegalovirus exposure and HLA in healthy donors. It was with 60 Vbeta and 13 Jbeta primers that the PCR ran. Libraries were prepared by immunoSEQ multiplex PCR; TCRdb keeps only in-frame clonotypes and omits some of them. Counted here are 200,000 or so clones, approximately 79% occurring once; the ten biggest clones make up roughly 1.5%. The specimen sequenced was PBMCs. These receptor sequences come from a man aged 45-60 years in good health and CMV-seronegative.

J is TRBJ1-3 and V is TRBV18; D not resolved. This CDR3 comprises 15 residues. V lost 3 bases to trimming and J lost 1 base, with 10 bases between them. Germline V gene data show CDR1 as KGHSH and CDR2 as LQKENI. The CDR3 DNA sequence: TGTGCCAGCTCACCGAGTCCTGCGTCTGGAAACACCATATATTTT. Protein sequence: CASSPSPASGNTIYF. Variable domain in full (rest from reference TRBV18 and TRBJ1-3): NAGVMQNPRHLVRRRGQEARLRCSPMKGHSHVYWYRQLPEEGLKFMVYLQKENIIDESGMPKERFSAEFPKEGPSILRIQQVVRGDSAAYFCASSPSPASGNTIYFGEGSWLTVV.

The V and J genes are TRBV6-1 and TRBJ1-4, with 7 positions matching TRBD1. V shed 4 bases, J shed 4 bases, and the junction held 6 bases outside the gene matches. From germline, CDR1 is MNHNS and CDR2 SASEGT. The CDR3 is made up of 15 amino acids. CDR3 loop: CASSADRAGNEKLFF. In nucleotides, the CDR3 is TGTGCCAGCAGTGCCGACAGGGCCGGTAATGAAAAACTGTTTTTT.

The V call is TRBV7-9, the J call TRBJ2-7; possibly TRBD1 for D (6 bases). The CDR3 contains 15 residues. Deletions cut 5 bases from V and 3 bases from J, with 17 bases between. The germline V gene encodes CDR1 SEHNR and CDR2 FQNEAQ (reference sequence). The CDR3 DNA follows: TGTGCCAGCAGCCATACAGGGTTGGGCAACTACGAGCAGTACTTC. It specifies CASSHTGLGNYEQYF.

The J gene is TRBJ2-7, the V gene TRBV5-1, with 10 bases aligning to TRBD1. J lost 4 bases, V lost 4 bases, and 5 bases had no gene match. Germline V lookup: CDR1 SGHRS, CDR2 YFSETQ. The CDR3 is 14 residues long. CDR3 loop: CASSVEDRGYEQYF. The CDR3 nucleotides are TGCGCCAGCAGCGTAGAGGACAGGGGGTACGAGCAGTACTTC.

The V and J genes are TRBV6-5 and TRBJ1-1; 7 positions agree with TRBD1. J was trimmed by 4 bases and V by 6 bases; bases with no gene match: 5. Germline values: CDR1 MNHEY, CDR2 SVGAGI. CDR3 length: 13 residues. This CDR3 is CASRQGWSTEAFF. In DNA, the CDR3 is TGTGCCAGCAGACAGGGGTGGAGCACTGAAGCTTTCTTT.

This clone occurred once. This chain uses TRBV5-4 with TRBJ2-3, with a tentative D call TRBD2 (5 bases). The germline V gene has CDR1 SGHNT and CDR2 YYREEE (reference sequence). The length of the CDR3 is 14 residues. Trimming shortened V by 4 bases and J by 4 bases, and 13 bases separated the two germline ends. CDR3 sequence (DNA): TGTGCCAGCAGCGATGGTGGGAGAGCAGATACGCAGTATTTT. Translation gives CASSDGGRADTQYF.

This clone has only a few counts. The V gene is TRBV27, the J gene TRBJ1-2, with a tentative D call TRBD1 (6 bases). Trimming cost V 6 bases and J 1 base, with 15 bases left between them. The germline V gene encodes CDR1 MNHEY and CDR2 SMNVEV (reference sequence). This CDR3 has 15 amino acids. As DNA, the CDR3 is TGTGCCAGCAGGCCACGGGGGGGGCTTAACTATGGCTACACCTTC. Protein: CASRPRGGLNYGYTF.

This chain connects TRBV7-9 to TRBJ2-1, with 11 bases aligning to TRBD2. The ends lost 6 bases at V and 9 bases at J; junction bases unmatched: 10. The V gene's germline CDR1 is SEHNR and CDR2 FQNEAQ (reference sequence). The CDR3 contains 15 residues. CDR3 coding DNA: TGTGCCAGCAGGCCCACTAGCGGGAGAGACAGTGAGCAGTTCTTC. It translates to CASRPTSGRDSEQFF.

The chain recombines TRBV6-5 with TRBJ1-1, with unresolved D. The V and J ends lost 6 bases and 1 base respectively, with 12 bases between them. Looked up from germline, CDR1 is MNHEY and CDR2 is SVGAGI. The CDR3 is 14 amino acids. This CDR3 reads CASRRGVGNTEAFF. The DNA for the CDR3 is TGTGCCAGCAGACGGGGTGTGGGGAACACTGAAGCTTTCTTT.

V is TRBV18 and J is TRBJ2-3; 7 bases agree with TRBD2. The CDR3 spans 19 residues. With 3 bases clipped from V and 2 bases from J, the junction kept 17 bases outside the gene matches. Germline CDR1 and CDR2: KGHSH and LQKENI. The CDR3 sequence: CASSPFSAGALLSTDTQYF. CDR3 nucleotide sequence: TGTGCCAGCTCACCGTTCTCGGCGGGAGCACTACTCTCCACAGATACGCAGTATTTT.

The gene calls are TRBV5-1 and TRBJ2-1; D unresolved. Germline CDR1 is SGHRS and CDR2 is YFSETQ. This CDR3 is 15 amino acids long. The germline V and J ends were trimmed by 3 bases and 0 bases, with 10 bases remaining between them. The CDR3 DNA sequence: TGCGCCAGCAGCTCCACGACAAGCTCCTACAATGAGCAGTTCTTC. Translating gives CASSSTTSSYNEQFF.

The chain links TRBV6-1 to TRBJ1-4, with no clear D. This CDR3 region has 15 residues. Looked up from germline, CDR1 is MNHNS and CDR2 is SASEGT. V was pared by 2 bases and J by 4 bases, with 11 bases between. CDR3 nucleotide sequence: TGTGCCAGCAGTGAAAGCTTACGGTATAATGAAAAACTGTTTTTT. This sequence encodes CASSESLRYNEKLFF.

The rearrangement links TRBV6-5 to TRBJ1-3, with TRBD1 as a possible D gene (6 bases). The CDR3 spans 16 residues. The V and J ends lost 0 bases and 4 bases respectively, with 13 bases between them. In germline, CDR1 is MNHEY, CDR2 SVGAGI. CDR3 DNA: TGTGCCAGCAGTTACTCAGAGGGGGGGCGCGGAAACACCATATATTTT. Encoded protein: CASSYSEGGRGNTIYF.

The J gene is TRBJ1-1, the V gene TRBV5-1; D might be TRBD1 (5 bases). The germline V and J ends were trimmed by 0 bases and 5 bases, with 11 bases remaining between them. The CDR3 length is 14 residues. CDR1 is SGHRS, CDR2 YFSETQ, per germline. The CDR3 nucleotides are TGCGCCAGCAGCTTGGAGGGGCCTAGGACTGAAGCTTTCTTT. As protein: CASSLEGPRTEAFF.

The chain couples TRBV2 to TRBJ2-7, with 11 bases fitting TRBD2. The CDR3 loop spans 17 amino acids. The V segment lost 6 bases and the J segment 2 bases; nucleotides outside the gene matches: 12. Germline V gene data show CDR1 as SNHLY and CDR2 as FYNNEI. This chain's CDR3 is CASRGGTSGGGAYEQYF. CDR3 coding DNA: TGTGCCAGCAGGGGTGGGACTAGCGGAGGGGGGGCCTACGAGCAGTACTTC.

This chain connects TRBV5-4 to TRBJ2-7; 10 nucleotides agree with TRBD1. Germline V gives CDR1 SGHNT, CDR2 YYREEE (reference sequence). V gave up 4 bases and J gave up 5 bases; unmatched junction bases: 6. CDR3 length: 14 amino acids. The CDR3 sequence: CASSKGQGHDEQYF. In DNA, the CDR3 is TGTGCCAGCAGCAAGGGACAGGGGCACGACGAGCAGTACTTC.

V usage is TRBV11-2 and J usage is TRBJ2-5, with D possibly matching TRBD1 (6 bases). The end of the DNA fits TRBJ2-7 better, so the J call may be wrong. Germline loops: CDR1 SGHAT, CDR2 FQNNGV. The CDR3 extends over 16 amino acids. The CDR3 here is CASSLDTGIREYEQYF. The CDR3 nucleotides read TGTGCCAGCAGCTTAGATACAGGGATAAGAGAGTACGAGCAGTACTTC.

This rearrangement joins TRBV5-4 to TRBJ2-7; 8 nucleotides line up with TRBD2. There are 14 residues in the CDR3. The germline V gene encodes CDR1 SGHNT and CDR2 YYREEE (reference sequence). The junction had 4 bases not matched to a gene; V was cut back by 3 bases and J by 2 bases. CDR3 sequence: CASSWTGGPYEQYF. CDR3 nucleotide sequence: TGTGCCAGCAGCTGGACGGGAGGGCCCTACGAGCAGTACTTC.

The V and J genes are TRBV6-1 and TRBJ2-1, with 12 positions matching TRBD1. V lost 3 bases and J lost 9; bases outside the gene matches: 6. Germline V gene data show CDR1 as MNHNS and CDR2 as SASEGT. CDR3 length equals 15 residues. The CDR3 bases are TGTGCCAGCAGTGATAGGGACAGGGGGCTACTTGAGCAGTTCTTC. Translation gives CASSDRDRGLLEQFF.

This clone has more than one count but fewer than ten. This sequence joins TRBV20-1 and TRBJ2-1; D perhaps matches TRBD2 (6 bases). Germline CDR1 reads DFQATT; CDR2 reads SNEGSKA (reference sequence). The CDR3 has 11 amino acids. Deletions cut 6 bases from V and 10 bases from J, with 13 bases between. In DNA, the CDR3 is TGCAGTGCCCGGGACTCCCTGGAGCAGTTCTTC. Its translation: CSARDSLEQFF.